Many counts were recorded for the clone carrying this T cell receptor beta chain. The antigen is not known. This sample stems from a study of identical twins. Trimming cost V 3 bases and J 5 bases, with 9 bases left between them. CDR1 and CDR2 (germline): SGHRS, YFSETQ. CDR3 length equals 13 residues. General observations from the study: Carriage of fewer insertions was seen in abundant cord blood beta clonotypes, whereas memory repertoires showed none.

TCRdb itself ran the 5' RACE reads through MiXCR, one entry per CDR3 protein. This table holds hundreds of thousands of distinct CDR3 sequences, approximately 6% found once. The specimen sequenced was naive T cells sorted from blood. The source is a man aged 18 to 30 in good health. The chain has TRBV5-1 and TRBJ2-4; D is possibly TRBD2 (5 bases). CDR3 sequence: CASSSASQNIQYF. CDR3 DNA: TGCGCCAGCAGCTCTGCTAGCCAAAACATTCAGTACTTC. The full variable domain, its missing parts supplied by reference TRBV5-1 and TRBJ2-4, is KAGVTQTPRYLIKTRGQQVTLSCSPISGHRSVSWYQQTPGQGLQFLFEYFSETQRNKGNFPGRFSGRQFSNSRSEMNVSTLELGDSALYLCASSSASQNIQYFGAGTRLSVL.